The 19 T cell receptor beta chains given below trace back to one sample, sequenced in a study of immune evolution from preneoplasia to lung adenocarcinoma. Assay: immunoSEQ multiplex PCR; the TCRdb copy retains only in-frame clones and omits some. The data contain over 3,500 clones, around four fifths of them singletons. Sequenced material: FFPE minimally invasive lung adenocarcinoma tissue. Receptors were obtained from a person aged 50-75 years with lung adenocarcinoma.

The gene calls are TRBV19 and TRBJ1-5; D is unresolved. The CDR3 is 16 amino acids. V was cut by 3 bases and J by 0 bases, with 12 bases left in between. CDR1 and CDR2 (germline): LNHDA, SQIVND (reference sequence). CDR3 nucleotide sequence: TGTGCCAGTAGTATGAAGAGTCAGTATAGCAATCAGCCCCAGCATTTT. As protein: CASSMKSQYSNQPQHF. Drawing the rest from reference TRBV19 and TRBJ1-5, the complete variable domain is DGGITQSPKYLFRKEGQNVTLSCEQNLNHDAMYWYRQDPGQGLRLIYYSQIVNDFQKGDIAEGYSVSREKKESFPLTVTSAQKNPTAFYLCASSMKSQYSNQPQHFGDGTRLSIL.

The chain uses TRBV2 and TRBJ1-1; D not certain. Germline V gives CDR1 SNHLY, CDR2 FYNNEI. This CDR3 region has 12 residues. Between the trimmed V and J ends, which lost 4 bases and 8 bases, there was a span of 11 bases. CDR3 loop: CASSGSGSEAFF. CDR3 sequence (DNA): TGTGCCAGCAGTGGTTCGGGGTCCGAAGCTTTCTTT. The variable domain in full, completed from reference TRBV2 and TRBJ1-1, reads EPEVTQTPSHQVTQMGQEVILRCVPISNHLYFYWYRQILGQKVEFLVSFYNNEISEKSEIFDDQFSVERPDGSNFTLKIRSTKLEDSAMYFCASSGSGSEAFFGQGTRLTVV.

The chain couples TRBV4-2 to TRBJ1-3, with 8 bases identical to TRBD1. In germline, CDR1 is LGHNA, CDR2 YNFKEQ. The V segment lost 0 bases and the J segment 2 bases; nucleotides outside the gene matches: 0. The CDR3 runs to 15 residues. The CDR3 DNA reads as TGTGCCAGCAGCCAAGAGGACAGGGCTGGAAACACCATATATTTT. Residues: CASSQEDRAGNTIYF.

The chain links TRBV7-9 to TRBJ2-2, with 10 positions matching TRBD2. In germline, CDR1 is SEHNR, CDR2 FQNEAQ (reference sequence). The CDR3 covers 16 residues. J lost 5 bases, V lost 3 bases, and 6 bases had no gene match. The CDR3 loop is CASSFISGRITGELFF. The CDR3 nucleotides are TGTGCCAGCAGCTTTATTAGCGGGAGGATTACCGGGGAGCTGTTTTTT. Looking up the rest from reference TRBV7-9 and TRBJ2-2 gives the full variable domain: DTGVSQNPRHKITKRGQNVTFRCDPISEHNRLYWYRQTLGQGPEFLTYFQNEAQLEKSRLLSDRFSAERPKGSFSTLEIQRTEQGDSAMYLCASSFISGRITGELFFGEGSRLTVL.

The J gene is TRBJ1-6, the V gene TRBV4-1; D is undetermined. Germline V lookup: CDR1 MGHRA, CDR2 YSYEKL. This CDR3 comprises 15 residues. V was pared by 0 bases and J by 7 bases, with 10 bases between. The CDR3 is CASSQERTVNSPLHF. The CDR3 nucleotides are TGCGCCAGCAGCCAAGAGAGAACAGTAAATTCACCCCTCCACTTT.

The J gene is TRBJ2-3, the V gene TRBV4-3, with 8 bases identical to TRBD2. Per germline, CDR1 LGHNA and CDR2 YSLEER. J was trimmed by 0 bases and V by 4 bases; bases with no gene match: 12. The CDR3 covers 18 residues. The CDR3 DNA reads as TGCGCCAGCAGCCCCGACCTGGTAGCTAGCGGGAGCACAGATACGCAGTATTTT. This codes for CASSPDLVASGSTDTQYF.

V usage is TRBV19 and J usage is TRBJ1-6; perhaps TRBD1 as D (6 bases). The CDR3 has 16 amino acids. In germline, CDR1 is LNHDA, CDR2 SQIVND (reference sequence). V dropped 6 bases and J dropped 6 bases, with 18 bases sitting between them. The CDR3 DNA reads as TGTGCCAGTAGGTCCAGGGGTGACGGGGCTAATTCACCCCTCCACTTT. The encoded protein is CASRSRGDGANSPLHF.

This clone was detected once. V gene TRBV11-2 combines with J gene TRBJ2-2; D not resolved. V shed 0 bases and J shed 3 bases, with 5 bases lying between them. Per the germline V gene, CDR1 is SGHAT and CDR2 is FQNNGV. The CDR3 consists of 14 residues. CDR3 nucleotides: TGTGCCAGCAGCTTAGACGTTGACACCGGGGAGCTGTTTTTT. The encoded protein is CASSLDVDTGELFF.

The chain links TRBV5-4 to TRBJ2-1; a weak D match, TRBD2 (8 bases). Deletions cut 4 bases from V and 8 bases from J, with 25 bases between. Germline V gene data show CDR1 as SGHNT and CDR2 as YYREEE (reference sequence). The CDR3 runs to 17 residues. This chain's CDR3 is CASSPGGETGTFDEQFF. DNA for the CDR3: TGTGCCAGCAGCCCCGGGGGGGAGACAGGGACTTTCGATGAGCAGTTCTTC.

The J gene is TRBJ2-6, the V gene TRBV7-2; D could derive from TRBD1 or TRBD2 (5 bases each). The length of the CDR3 is 16 residues. CDR1 is SGHTA and CDR2 is FQGNSA in the germline V gene. With 5 bases removed from V and 0 bases from J, the gap between germline ends came to 11 bases. The CDR3 loop is CASSIGGSSGANVLTF. CDR3 nucleotides: TGTGCCAGCAGCATTGGGGGTAGCTCTGGGGCCAACGTCCTGACTTTC.

The chain employs TRBV18 and TRBJ2-3; D ambiguous. In germline, CDR1 is KGHSH, CDR2 LQKENI. V was shortened by 4 bases and J by 1 base, with 12 bases between the two germline ends. The CDR3 totals 15 residues. DNA of the CDR3: TGTGCCAGCTCACAAACCACGGTGGGCACAGATACGCAGTATTTT. This gives the protein CASSQTTVGTDTQYF.

This chain uses TRBV11-2 with TRBJ1-1, with 9 bases lining up with TRBD1. The trim removed 2 bases at V and 6 bases at J, leaving 7 bases unmatched. CDR1 and CDR2 (germline): SGHAT, FQNNGV. This CDR3 has 15 residues. The CDR3 loop is CASSLYDRGTAEAFF. The CDR3 coding sequence is TGTGCCAGCAGCTTATACGACAGGGGGACGGCTGAAGCTTTCTTT.

V and J are TRBV5-1 and TRBJ1-5, with D perhaps matching TRBD1 (5 bases). The germline V gene encodes CDR1 SGHRS and CDR2 YFSETQ. This CDR3 contains 15 residues. V was pared by 0 bases and J by 7 bases, with 14 bases between. The CDR3 sequence is CASSLEGRDEQPQHF. DNA of the CDR3: TGCGCCAGCAGCTTGGAGGGCAGGGATGAGCAGCCCCAGCATTTT.

The gene calls are TRBV2 and TRBJ2-6; TRBD1 might be the D (6 bases). The CDR3 is made up of 18 amino acids. The ends were cut back, 4 bases at V and 0 bases at J, with 16 bases in the middle. Germline V gene data show CDR1 as SNHLY and CDR2 as FYNNEI. CDR3 in amino acids: CASSVYRDIYSGANVLTF. The CDR3 nucleotides are TGTGCCAGCAGTGTATATCGGGACATATACTCTGGGGCCAACGTCCTGACTTTC.

The rearrangement links TRBV2 to TRBJ2-7; D ambiguous. The germline V and J ends were trimmed by 6 bases and 2 bases, with 14 bases remaining between them. This CDR3 comprises 14 residues. Germline V lookup: CDR1 SNHLY, CDR2 FYNNEI. The CDR3 region is CASSAEQRAYEQYF. The CDR3 region has the DNA TGTGCCAGCAGCGCGGAGCAGCGAGCCTACGAGCAGTACTTC.

The chain couples TRBV5-4 to TRBJ2-1, with 9 nucleotides matching TRBD2. This CDR3 has 17 residues. Germline CDR1 and CDR2: SGHNT and YYREEE (reference sequence). The V gene end was trimmed by 4 bases and the J gene end by 1 base; junction bases not matched to a gene: 9. The CDR3 DNA follows: TGTGCCAGCAGCCCCGGTAATAGCGGGGGATCCTACAATGAGCAGTTCTTC. As protein: CASSPGNSGGSYNEQFF.

The chain employs TRBV5-8 and TRBJ1-1; a possible D gene is TRBD1 (5 bases). The germline CDR1 and CDR2 sequences are SGHTS and YDEGEE. The germline V and J ends were trimmed by 6 bases and 1 base, with 19 bases remaining between them. This CDR3 comprises 16 residues. CDR3 loop: CASTIWGDPGNTEAFF. The CDR3 bases are TGTGCCAGCACTATATGGGGGGACCCGGGGAACACTGAAGCTTTCTTT.

V gene TRBV30 combines with J gene TRBJ2-6; no clear D gene. In germline, CDR1 is GTSNPN, CDR2 SVGIG (reference sequence). Trimming took 3 bases from V and 0 from J, leaving 12 bases between them. CDR3 length: 16 residues. The CDR3 DNA reads TGTGCCTGGAGAGAGGCGTCTCCCTCTGGGGCCAACGTCCTGACTTTC. Translation gives CAWREASPSGANVLTF.

The V gene is TRBV4-2, the J gene TRBJ1-4, with TRBD1 as a possible D gene (5 bases). The germline V and J ends were trimmed by 1 base and 1 base, with 7 bases remaining between them. Germline CDR1 LGHNA, CDR2 YNFKEQ. The CDR3 has 15 residues. CDR3 DNA sequence: TGTGCCAGCAGCCAAGCGCAGGGAACTAATGAAAAACTGTTTTTT. Protein sequence: CASSQAQGTNEKLFF.